One sample yielded the 14 T cell receptor beta chains listed below, sequenced in a study of blood T cell repertoires in COVID-19. Sequencing was performed with immunoSEQ multiplex PCR; in TCRdb, only in-frame clones are kept and a portion is missing. The profile shows fewer than 250,000 clones, more than 70% of them singletons. Sequenced input: peripheral blood. The receptors shown here come from a woman aged 45 to 65 with acute or convalescent COVID-19.

CDR3 region: CASSLVSGDRETQYF. The DNA for the CDR3 is TGCGCCAGCAGCTTGGTGTCAGGGGATCGAGAGACCCAGTACTTC. J is TRBJ2-5 and V is TRBV5-1; TRBD1 is a possible D gene (6 bases). CDR3 size: 15 residues. Trimming took off 0 bases at V and 4 bases at J, with 13 bases between the two ends. In germline, CDR1 is SGHRS, CDR2 YFSETQ.

The chain uses TRBV24-1 and TRBJ2-1; 9 bases match TRBD1. CDR3 length equals 16 residues. Unmatched junction bases numbered 6, after V lost 4 bases and J lost 3 bases. Looked up from germline, CDR1 is KGHDR and CDR2 is SFDVKD. CDR3 bases: TGTGCCACCAGTGACCCGCCGGGACAGGGCTACAATGAGCAGTTCTTC. Its protein product is CATSDPPGQGYNEQFF.

A single count supports this clone. The J gene is TRBJ2-7, the V gene TRBV18; possible D gene TRBD1, 5 bases. Germline CDR1 KGHSH, CDR2 LQKENI. This CDR3 is built from 13 residues. The V end was cut by 2 bases, the J end by 4 bases, with 9 bases between. As DNA, the CDR3 is TGTGCCAGCTCACCAGGGGCCTTATACGAGCAGTACTTC. It codes for CASSPGALYEQYF.

Written as DNA, the CDR3 is TGCGCCAGCAGCCGACAGGGGGGTAGTTTGAACACTGAAGCTTTCTTT. It is translated as CASSRQGGSLNTEAFF. This rearrangement joins TRBV5-1 to TRBJ1-1; TRBD1 matches 9 bases. V was clipped by 4 bases and J by 0 bases; unmatched bases: 7. In germline, CDR1 is SGHRS, CDR2 YFSETQ. The CDR3 runs to 16 residues.

The chain links TRBV29-1 to TRBJ1-2, with TRBD1 matching over 10 bases. CDR3 length: 16 amino acids. CDR1 is SQVTM, CDR2 ANQGSEA, per germline. Germline trimming cut 1 base from V and 5 bases from J; bases unmatched to any gene: 10. Written as DNA, the CDR3 is TGCAGCGTTGAAGTTACGGGGACAGGGGTGGATTATGGCTACACCTTC. This encodes CSVEVTGTGVDYGYTF.

V gene TRBV16 combines with J gene TRBJ1-1; D remains unclear. Trimming shortened V by 4 bases and J by 10 bases, and 7 bases separated the two germline ends. CDR1 is KGHSY and CDR2 is FQNENV in the germline V gene. CDR3 length: 10 residues. The CDR3 region is CASSLGGAFF. CDR3 sequence (DNA): TGTGCCAGCAGCCTCGGTGGAGCTTTCTTT.

V gene TRBV5-1 combines with J gene TRBJ2-3, with a weak D call TRBD2 (6 bases). The CDR3 is made up of 12 amino acids. Germline V CDR1 and CDR2: SGHRS, YFSETQ. With 5 bases removed from V and 4 bases from J, the gap between germline ends came to 8 bases. CDR3 sequence: CASRTGADTQYF. CDR3 bases: TGCGCCAGCAGGACGGGGGCAGATACGCAGTATTTT.

The rearrangement links TRBV15 to TRBJ1-5, with D hard to call. V was shortened by 0 bases and J by 3 bases, with 15 bases between the two germline ends. Germline-derived CDR1 and CDR2 are LNHNV and YYDKDF (reference sequence). CDR3 length: 17 residues. CDR3 bases: TGTGCCACCAGCAGAGACCTGTCACGGGGTGTCAATCAGCCCCAGCATTTT. This codes for CATSRDLSRGVNQPQHF.

The chain uses TRBV28 and TRBJ1-1; possibly TRBD1 for D (6 bases). The V and J ends lost 2 bases and 8 bases respectively, with 18 bases between them. CDR3 length equals 15 residues. Germline CDR1 is MDHEN and CDR2 is SYDVKM. CDR3 amino acids: CASSLQGRRGGEAFF. Written as DNA, the CDR3 is TGTGCCAGCAGTTTACAGGGTCGAAGGGGGGGGGAAGCTTTCTTT.

The V and J genes are TRBV29-1 and TRBJ2-3, with D possibly matching TRBD2 (6 bases). CDR1 and CDR2 (germline): SQVTM, ANQGSEA. V gave up 3 bases and J gave up 2 bases, with 18 bases separating them. The CDR3 contains 16 residues. CDR3 DNA: TGCAGCGTTGAGGGTGGCGGGGTGAGCCTCACAGATACGCAGTATTTT. This gives the protein CSVEGGGVSLTDTQYF.

The chain links TRBV11-1 to TRBJ2-7; D is possibly TRBD1 (6 bases). Per germline, CDR1 SGHAT and CDR2 FQDESV (reference sequence). The CDR3 totals 14 residues. V was trimmed by 4 bases and J by 3 bases, leaving 13 bases between them. In DNA, the CDR3 is TGTGCCAGCAGCTCAAGGGGGAGTCACTACGAGCAGTACTTC. Protein sequence: CASSSRGSHYEQYF. Full variable domain (rest looked up from reference TRBV11-1 and TRBJ2-7): EAEVAQSPRYKITEKSQAVAFWCDPISGHATLYWYRQILGQGPELLVQFQDESVVDDSQLPKDRFSAERLKGVDSTLKIQPAELGDSAMYLCASSSRGSHYEQYFGPGTRLTVT.

This chain uses TRBV28 with TRBJ2-1; TRBD2 aligns across 10 bases. The CDR3 contains 16 residues. Germline V gene data show CDR1 as MDHEN and CDR2 as SYDVKM. The V and J ends lost 7 bases and 4 bases, in that order; junction bases with no gene match: 10. CDR3 sequence: CASNPGWTSGYNEQFF. DNA of the CDR3: TGTGCCAGCAACCCCGGCTGGACTAGCGGATACAATGAGCAGTTCTTC.

V gene TRBV5-5 combines with J gene TRBJ2-5; 7 bases align to TRBD2. The CDR3 length is 12 residues. From germline, CDR1 is SGHKS and CDR2 YYEKEE (reference sequence). V was clipped by 2 bases and J by 5 bases; unmatched bases: 0. The CDR3: CASSFGGETQYF. As DNA, the CDR3 is TGTGCCAGCAGCTTCGGGGGGGAGACCCAGTACTTC. Full variable domain (outside the CDR3, taken from reference TRBV5-5 and TRBJ2-5): DAGVTQSPTHLIKTRGQQVTLRCSPISGHKSVSWYQQVLGQGPQFIFQYYEKEERGRGNFPDRFSARQFPNYSSELNVNALLLGDSALYLCASSFGGETQYFGPGTRLLVL.

This clone has a single count. V usage is TRBV18 and J usage is TRBJ1-3, with D possibly TRBD1 on 6 matching bases. The length of the CDR3 is 17 residues. Germline V CDR1 and CDR2: KGHSH, LQKENI. V was shortened by 3 bases and J by 0 bases, with 15 bases between the two germline ends. The CDR3 DNA is TGTGCCAGCTCACCCTTAACAGGGTTTACCTCTGGAAACACCATATATTTT. It is translated as CASSPLTGFTSGNTIYF.